This T cell receptor beta chain was sequenced for a study of control samples from healthy donors and cancer patients. Method: immunoSEQ multiplex PCR; TCRdb's copy keeps in-frame clones and lacks some. The top ten hold around 6.4% of the sample, which has 350,000 to 450,000 clones, 75% to 95% seen once. The sample taken for sequencing was PBMCs. The clonotype was recovered from a man aged 35-49 years with head and neck cancer.

CDR3 sequence: CASSEWTYSNQPQHF. CDR3 sequence (DNA): TGTGCCAGCAGTGAATGGACGTATAGCAATCAGCCCCAGCATTTT. The chain combines TRBV2 with TRBJ1-5, with D unresolved. CDR3 size: 15 residues. The germline V and J ends were trimmed by 2 bases and 0 bases, with 8 bases remaining between them. Germline values: CDR1 SNHLY, CDR2 FYNNEI.